Sequencing of this T cell receptor beta chain was carried out in a study of glioma-infiltrating T cells. Study-wide context: Presurgical dexamethasone in glioma patients lasted six or fewer days.

General study results and limits: Patients with low tissue-blood divergence carried a signature set of shared blood CDR3 motifs. Non-neoplastic patients had below-expected tissue-blood divergence, while all gliomas exceeded expectation.

The iRepertoire nested amplicon-rescue multiplex PCR amplified TCR alpha and beta CDR3s from RNA. Input was 100-400 ng of tissue mRNA or PBMC total RNA. TCRdb re-called the multiplex PCR reads through MiXCR, storing one row per CDR3 protein. The sample consists of a few hundred thousand distinct CDR3 sequences, more than 35% of them appearing once. The germline gives CDR1 SEHNR, CDR2 FQNEAQ (reference sequence). The CDR3 is made up of 16 amino acids. For this clonotype: Antigen: not known. A junction end diverges from the germline sequence, so it may reflect a read error.

The clonotype was recovered from a human donor with low-grade glioma or glioblastoma, undergoing nonglioma brain surgery, or in good health (not recorded which). Sequencing was performed on glioma tissue, nonneoplastic brain tissue, or PBMCs (not recorded which). The chain links TRBV7-9 to TRBJ2-1; 8 bases are a match to TRBD2. DNA for the CDR3: TGTGCCAGCAGCCCAGTAGCGGGGAACTCCTACAATGATCAGTTCTTC. Translating gives CASSPVAGNSYNDQFF.